The 5 T cell receptor beta chains reported below all come from one sample, sequenced in a study of T cells in localized non-small cell lung cancer. Assay: immunoSEQ multiplex PCR; the TCRdb copy retains only in-frame clones and omits some. The sample lists 1,800 or so clones, around a third occurring once. The sample here was lung tumor tissue, taken before any cancer treatment. These receptors all stem from a female donor over 55 with stage I lung adenocarcinoma.

This chain links TRBV28 with TRBJ2-7; D not certain. CDR1 MDHEN and CDR2 SYDVKM come from the germline V gene. The CDR3 spans 13 residues. The V end was cut by 4 bases, the J end by 0 bases, with 7 bases between. The CDR3 nucleotides are TGTGCCAGCAGTTCGACAAGCTCCTACGAGCAGTACTTC. Translating it yields CASSSTSSYEQYF.

This clone rates as medium-sized. The V gene is TRBV9, the J gene TRBJ1-1; D is undetermined. The CDR3 length is 15 residues. Trimming shortened V by 3 bases and J by 1 base, and 13 bases separated the two germline ends. Germline V gene lookup returns CDR1 SGDLS and CDR2 YYNGEE. DNA of the CDR3: TGTGCCAGCAGCGGCGGTACAAGCTCGAACACTGAAGCTTTCTTT. It codes for CASSGGTSSNTEAFF.

The rearrangement uses TRBV30 and TRBJ1-4, with D possibly matching TRBD1 (5 bases). V gave up 1 base and J gave up 4 bases, with 10 bases separating them. The CDR3 runs 14 residues. CDR1 and CDR2 (germline): GTSNPN, SVGIG (reference sequence). CDR3 loop: CAWSGRGDNEKLFF. Written as DNA, the CDR3 is TGTGCCTGGAGTGGGAGAGGGGATAATGAAAAACTGTTTTTT. Supplemented by reference TRBV30 and TRBJ1-4, the full variable domain reads SQTIHQWPATLVQPVGSPLSLECTVEGTSNPNLYWYRQAAGRGLQLLFYSVGIGQISSEVPQNLSASRPQDRQFILSSKKLLLSDSGFYLCAWSGRGDNEKLFFGSGTQLSVL.

The chain recombines TRBV11-3 with TRBJ2-1; 11 bases match TRBD2. Trimming at V came to 7 bases and at J to 6 bases, leaving 5 bases not matched to a gene. CDR3 size: 14 residues. CDR1 SGHNT and CDR2 YENEEA come from the germline V gene. In DNA form, the CDR3 reads TGTGCCAGCAAAGGGGGACTAGCGGTCAATGAGCAGTTCTTC. This translates into CASKGGLAVNEQFF.

The V and J genes are TRBV19 and TRBJ2-2; TRBD2 matches at 8 bases. Per germline, CDR1 LNHDA and CDR2 SQIVND (reference sequence). CDR3 length: 14 amino acids. V shed 3 bases, J shed 3 bases, and the junction held 0 bases outside the gene matches. The CDR3 region has the DNA TGTGCCAGTAGTATGACTAGCGACACCGGGGAGCTGTTTTTT. Translation gives CASSMTSDTGELFF.